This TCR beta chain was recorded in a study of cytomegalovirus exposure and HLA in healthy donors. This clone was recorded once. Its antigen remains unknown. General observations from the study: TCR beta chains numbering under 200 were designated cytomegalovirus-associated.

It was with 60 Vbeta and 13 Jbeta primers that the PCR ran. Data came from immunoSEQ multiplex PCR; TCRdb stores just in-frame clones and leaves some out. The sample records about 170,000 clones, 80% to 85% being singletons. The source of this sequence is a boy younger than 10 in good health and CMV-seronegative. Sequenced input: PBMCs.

Here the CDR3 DNA reads TGCAGCGCACGGCGGGGGGGAACAGATACGCAGTATTTT. Encoded protein: CSARRGGTDTQYF. The rearrangement joins TRBV29-1 to TRBJ2-3; 9 nucleotides align to TRBD2. The CDR3 sequence is 13 residues long. Germline loops: CDR1 SQVTM, CDR2 ANQGSEA. Losses at the gene ends were 7 bases for V and 3 bases for J; bases not matched to a gene: 5.